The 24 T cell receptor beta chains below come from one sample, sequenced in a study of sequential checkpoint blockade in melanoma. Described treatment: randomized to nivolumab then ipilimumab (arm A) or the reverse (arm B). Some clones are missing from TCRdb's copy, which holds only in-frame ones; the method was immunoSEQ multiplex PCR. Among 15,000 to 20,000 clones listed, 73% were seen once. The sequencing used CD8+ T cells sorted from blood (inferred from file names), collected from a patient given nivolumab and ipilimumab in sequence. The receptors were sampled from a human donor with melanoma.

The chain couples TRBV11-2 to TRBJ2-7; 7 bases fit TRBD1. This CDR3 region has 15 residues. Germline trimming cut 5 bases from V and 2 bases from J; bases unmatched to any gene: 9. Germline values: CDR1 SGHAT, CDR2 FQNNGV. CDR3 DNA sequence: TGTGCCAGCAGCGAGGGGGCAGGCCCCCCCTACGAGCAGTACTTC. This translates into CASSEGAGPPYEQYF.

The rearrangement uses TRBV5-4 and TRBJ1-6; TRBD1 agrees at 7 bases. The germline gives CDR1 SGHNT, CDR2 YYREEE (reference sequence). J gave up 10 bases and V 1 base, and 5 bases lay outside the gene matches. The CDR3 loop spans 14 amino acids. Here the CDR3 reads CASSLTGERSPLHF. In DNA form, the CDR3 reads TGTGCCAGCAGCTTGACAGGGGAAAGATCACCCCTCCACTTT. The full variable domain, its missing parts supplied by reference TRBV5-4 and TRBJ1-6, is ETGVTQSPTHLIKTRGQQVTLRCSSQSGHNTVSWYQQALGQGPQFIFQYYREEENGRGNFPPRFSGLQFPNYSSELNVNALELDDSALYLCASSLTGERSPLHFGNGTRLTVT.

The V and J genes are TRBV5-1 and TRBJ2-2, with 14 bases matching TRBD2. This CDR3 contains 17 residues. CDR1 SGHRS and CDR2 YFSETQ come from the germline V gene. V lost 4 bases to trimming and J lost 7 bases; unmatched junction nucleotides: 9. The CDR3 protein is CASSMGLAGAFGGELFF. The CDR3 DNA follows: TGCGCCAGCAGCATGGGACTAGCGGGAGCGTTCGGCGGGGAGCTGTTTTTT. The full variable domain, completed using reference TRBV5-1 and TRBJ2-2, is KAGVTQTPRYLIKTRGQQVTLSCSPISGHRSVSWYQQTPGQGLQFLFEYFSETQRNKGNFPGRFSGRQFSNSRSEMNVSTLELGDSALYLCASSMGLAGAFGGELFFGEGSRLTVL.

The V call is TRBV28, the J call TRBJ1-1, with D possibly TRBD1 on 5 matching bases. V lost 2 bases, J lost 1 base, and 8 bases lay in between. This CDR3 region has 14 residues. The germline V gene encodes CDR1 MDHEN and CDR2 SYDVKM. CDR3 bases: TGTGCCAGCAGTTTAACCAGGGCGAACACTGAAGCTTTCTTT. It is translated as CASSLTRANTEAFF.

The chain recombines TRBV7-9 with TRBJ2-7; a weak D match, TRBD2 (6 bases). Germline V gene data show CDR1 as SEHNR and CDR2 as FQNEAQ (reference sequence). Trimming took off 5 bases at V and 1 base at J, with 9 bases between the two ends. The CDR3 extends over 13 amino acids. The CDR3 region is CASSAGSSYEQYF. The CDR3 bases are TGTGCCAGCAGCGCGGGATCTTCCTACGAGCAGTACTTC.

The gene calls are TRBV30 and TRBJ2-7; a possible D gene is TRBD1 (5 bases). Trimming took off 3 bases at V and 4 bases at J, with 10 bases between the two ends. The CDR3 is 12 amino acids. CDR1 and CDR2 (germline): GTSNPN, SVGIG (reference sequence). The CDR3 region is CAWRVTDYEQYF. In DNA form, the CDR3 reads TGTGCCTGGAGGGTGACAGATTACGAGCAGTACTTC.

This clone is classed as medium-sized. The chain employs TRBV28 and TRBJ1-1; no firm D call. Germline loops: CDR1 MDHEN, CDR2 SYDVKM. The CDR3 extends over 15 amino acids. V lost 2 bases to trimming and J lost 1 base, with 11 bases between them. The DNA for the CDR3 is TGTGCCAGCAGTTTAATCGGGTGGTGGAACACTGAAGCTTTCTTT. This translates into CASSLIGWWNTEAFF.

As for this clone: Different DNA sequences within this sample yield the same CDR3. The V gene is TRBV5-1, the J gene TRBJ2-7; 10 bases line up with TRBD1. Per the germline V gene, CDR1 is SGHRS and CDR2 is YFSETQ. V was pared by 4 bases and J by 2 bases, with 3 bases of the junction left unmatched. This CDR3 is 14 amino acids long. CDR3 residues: CASSLGQGAYEQYF. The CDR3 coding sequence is TGCGCCAGCAGCCTAGGACAGGGGGCCTACGAGCAGTACTTC.

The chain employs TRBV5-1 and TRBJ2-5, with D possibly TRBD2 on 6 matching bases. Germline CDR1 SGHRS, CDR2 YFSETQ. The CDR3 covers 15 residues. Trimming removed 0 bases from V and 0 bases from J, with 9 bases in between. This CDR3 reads CASSLAGANQETQYF. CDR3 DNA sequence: TGCGCCAGCAGCTTGGCGGGAGCAAACCAAGAGACCCAGTACTTC. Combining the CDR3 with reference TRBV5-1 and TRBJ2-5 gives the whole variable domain KAGVTQTPRYLIKTRGQQVTLSCSPISGHRSVSWYQQTPGQGLQFLFEYFSETQRNKGNFPGRFSGRQFSNSRSEMNVSTLELGDSALYLCASSLAGANQETQYFGPGTRLLVL.

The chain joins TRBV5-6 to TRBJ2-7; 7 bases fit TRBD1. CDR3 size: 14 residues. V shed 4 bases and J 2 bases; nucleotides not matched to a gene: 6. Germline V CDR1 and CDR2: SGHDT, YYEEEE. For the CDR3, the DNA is TGTGCCAGCAGCCAATTGGACAGGCCCTACGAGCAGTACTTC. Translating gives CASSQLDRPYEQYF.

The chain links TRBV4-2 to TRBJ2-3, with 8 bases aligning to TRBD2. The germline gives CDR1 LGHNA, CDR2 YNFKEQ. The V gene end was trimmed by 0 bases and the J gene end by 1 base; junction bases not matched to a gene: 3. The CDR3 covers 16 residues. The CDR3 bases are TGTGCCAGCAGCCAAGATCCCGGGAGGGGCACAGATACGCAGTATTTT. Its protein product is CASSQDPGRGTDTQYF.

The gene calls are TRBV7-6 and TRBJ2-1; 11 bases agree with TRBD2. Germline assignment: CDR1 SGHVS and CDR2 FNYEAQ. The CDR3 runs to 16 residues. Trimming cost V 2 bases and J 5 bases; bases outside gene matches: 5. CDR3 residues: CASSLTSGRIHNEQFF. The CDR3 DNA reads TGTGCCAGCAGCTTAACTAGCGGGAGAATCCACAATGAGCAGTTCTTC.

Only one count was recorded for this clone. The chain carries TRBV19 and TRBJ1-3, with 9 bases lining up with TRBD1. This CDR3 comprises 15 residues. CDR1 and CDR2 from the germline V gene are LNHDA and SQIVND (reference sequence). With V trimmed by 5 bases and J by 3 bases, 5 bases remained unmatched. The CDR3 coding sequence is TGTGCCAGTAGTCCCGGGACAGGGATTGGAAACACCATATATTTT. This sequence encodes CASSPGTGIGNTIYF. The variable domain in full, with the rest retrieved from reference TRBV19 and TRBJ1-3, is DGGITQSPKYLFRKEGQNVTLSCEQNLNHDAMYWYRQDPGQGLRLIYYSQIVNDFQKGDIAEGYSVSREKKESFPLTVTSAQKNPTAFYLCASSPGTGIGNTIYFGEGSWLTVV.

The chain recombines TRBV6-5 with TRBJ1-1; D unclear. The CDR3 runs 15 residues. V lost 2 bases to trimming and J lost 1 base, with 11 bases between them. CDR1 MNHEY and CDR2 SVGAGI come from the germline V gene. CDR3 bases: TGTGCCAGCAGTTACGCCCCACGGGGGAACACTGAAGCTTTCTTT. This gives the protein CASSYAPRGNTEAFF.

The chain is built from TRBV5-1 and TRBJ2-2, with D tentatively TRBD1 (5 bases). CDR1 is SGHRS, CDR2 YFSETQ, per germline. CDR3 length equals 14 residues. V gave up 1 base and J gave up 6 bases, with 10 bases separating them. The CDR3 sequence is CASSLPTGPGELFF. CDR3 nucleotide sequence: TGCGCCAGCAGCTTGCCTACAGGTCCCGGGGAGCTGTTTTTT.

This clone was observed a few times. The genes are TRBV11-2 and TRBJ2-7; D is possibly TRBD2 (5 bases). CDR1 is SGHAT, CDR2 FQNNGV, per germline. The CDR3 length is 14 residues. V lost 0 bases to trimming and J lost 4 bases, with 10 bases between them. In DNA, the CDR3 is TGTGCCAGCAGCTTAGAGGGAGTGGAATACGAGCAGTACTTC. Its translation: CASSLEGVEYEQYF. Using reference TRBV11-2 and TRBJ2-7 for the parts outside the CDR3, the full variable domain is EAGVAQSPRYKIIEKRQSVAFWCNPISGHATLYWYQQILGQGPKLLIQFQNNGVVDDSQLPKDRFSAERLKGVDSTLKIQPAKLEDSAVYLCASSLEGVEYEQYFGPGTRLTVT.

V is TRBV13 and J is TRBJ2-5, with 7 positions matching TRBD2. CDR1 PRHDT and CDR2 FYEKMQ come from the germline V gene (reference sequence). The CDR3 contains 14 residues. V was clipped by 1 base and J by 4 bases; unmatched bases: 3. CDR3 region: CASSLAGGPETQYF. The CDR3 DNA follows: TGTGCCAGCAGCTTAGCGGGAGGCCCAGAGACCCAGTACTTC.

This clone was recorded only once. The CDR3 loop is CASSEQRYKGLAGVTPYEQYF. The CDR3 region has the DNA TGTGCCAGCAGTGAACAGCGTTATAAGGGACTAGCGGGAGTTACCCCCTACGAGCAGTACTTC. The rearrangement joins TRBV6-1 to TRBJ2-7; 14 bases line up with TRBD2. CDR1 MNHNS and CDR2 SASEGT come from the germline V gene. Trimming removed 2 bases from V and 2 bases from J; junction bases left unmatched: 17. This CDR3 is 21 amino acids long.

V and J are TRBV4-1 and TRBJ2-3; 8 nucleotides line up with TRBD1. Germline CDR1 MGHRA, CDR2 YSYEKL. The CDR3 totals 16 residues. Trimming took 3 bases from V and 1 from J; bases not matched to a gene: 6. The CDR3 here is CASSHAPGQGTDTQYF. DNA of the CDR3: TGCGCCAGCAGCCACGCCCCGGGACAGGGCACAGATACGCAGTATTTT.

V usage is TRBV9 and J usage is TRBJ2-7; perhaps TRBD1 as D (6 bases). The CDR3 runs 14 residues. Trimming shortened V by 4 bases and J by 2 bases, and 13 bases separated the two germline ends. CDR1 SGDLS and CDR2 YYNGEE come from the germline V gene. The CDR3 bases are TGTGCCAGCAGCCCAGGGGACGGCCCCTACGAGCAGTACTTC. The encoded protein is CASSPGDGPYEQYF.

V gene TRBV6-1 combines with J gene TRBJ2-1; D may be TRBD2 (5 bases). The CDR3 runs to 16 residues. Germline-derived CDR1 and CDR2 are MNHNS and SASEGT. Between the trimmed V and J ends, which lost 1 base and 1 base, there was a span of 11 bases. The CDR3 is CASSEGTGISYNEQFF. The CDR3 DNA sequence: TGTGCCAGCAGTGAAGGGACTGGTATTTCCTACAATGAGCAGTTCTTC.

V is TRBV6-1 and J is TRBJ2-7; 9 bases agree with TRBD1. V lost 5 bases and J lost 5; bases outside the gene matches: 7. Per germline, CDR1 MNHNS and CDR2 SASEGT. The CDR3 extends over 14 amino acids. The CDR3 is CASSYIGTGNEQYF. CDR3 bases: TGTGCCAGCAGTTATATCGGGACAGGGAACGAGCAGTACTTC.

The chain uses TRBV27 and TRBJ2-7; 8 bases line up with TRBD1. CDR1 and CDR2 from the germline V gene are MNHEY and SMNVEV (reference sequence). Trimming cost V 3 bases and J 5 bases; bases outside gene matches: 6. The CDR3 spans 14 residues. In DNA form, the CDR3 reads TGTGCCAGCAGTTTCGCAGACAGGGGCCACGAGCAGTACTTC. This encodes CASSFADRGHEQYF.

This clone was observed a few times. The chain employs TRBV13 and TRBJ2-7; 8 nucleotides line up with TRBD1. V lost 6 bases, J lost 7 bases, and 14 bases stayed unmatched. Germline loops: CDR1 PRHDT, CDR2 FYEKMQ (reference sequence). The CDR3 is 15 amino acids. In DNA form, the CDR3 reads TGTGCCAGCAGTGATACGGGGACAGGTTCTCGGGAGCAGTACTTC. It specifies CASSDTGTGSREQYF.